Sequencing of this TCR beta chain was carried out in a study of shared clonotypes between healthy human individuals. The V end lost 1 base, the J end lost 8 bases, and 18 bases lay between the germline ends. CDR3 length: 16 amino acids. Germline CDR1 LNHNV, CDR2 YYDKDF (reference sequence). Libraries were prepared by immunoSEQ multiplex PCR; TCRdb keeps only in-frame clonotypes and omits some of them. Found here are fewer than 700,000 clones, around 78% of them singletons; the top ten hold 12%. This chain links TRBV15 with TRBJ2-1, with D perhaps matching TRBD1 or TRBD2 (5 bases each). The TCR sequence derives from a woman between 40 and 50 years old in good health. Some clones in this sample may be carry-over from other donors' samples. The sample taken for sequencing was PBMCs. The CDR3 here is CATSRALPGASYEQFF. The CDR3 DNA is TGTGCCACCAGCAGAGCTCTCCCCGGGGCCAGCTATGAGCAGTTCTTC.